This T cell receptor (beta chain) was retrieved from a study of shared clonotypes between healthy human individuals. Across the study: Serving as donors were two women and three men, whose ages spanned 18 to 49. Broader study findings: The represented genetic and exposure-history diversity was limited by the small number of donors. Naive subsets tended to show greater estimated richness than memory subsets.

Splitting of each subset's genomic DNA was done evenly across several immunoSEQ plates. The method was immunoSEQ multiplex PCR; TCRdb's version includes in-frame clones alone and lacks a portion of them. Of approximately 240,000 clones listed, 50% to 80% are singletons. As concerns this clone: Its antigen is not identified.

V lost 7 bases to trimming and J lost 0 bases; unmatched junction nucleotides: 7. Looked up from germline, CDR1 is ENHRY and CDR2 is SYGVKD. CDR3 length: 15 residues. The V call is TRBV10-3, the J call TRBJ2-7, with 9 bases that match TRBD1. Sequencing was done on a sample of memory CD4+ T cells sorted from blood. Subset in this sample: CD45RA-negative fraction. This receptor was identified in a man younger than 45 in good health. DNA of the CDR3: TGTGCCATCAAAAAAGGGACAGGGAACTCCTACGAGCAGTACTTC. Protein: CAIKKGTGNSYEQYF.